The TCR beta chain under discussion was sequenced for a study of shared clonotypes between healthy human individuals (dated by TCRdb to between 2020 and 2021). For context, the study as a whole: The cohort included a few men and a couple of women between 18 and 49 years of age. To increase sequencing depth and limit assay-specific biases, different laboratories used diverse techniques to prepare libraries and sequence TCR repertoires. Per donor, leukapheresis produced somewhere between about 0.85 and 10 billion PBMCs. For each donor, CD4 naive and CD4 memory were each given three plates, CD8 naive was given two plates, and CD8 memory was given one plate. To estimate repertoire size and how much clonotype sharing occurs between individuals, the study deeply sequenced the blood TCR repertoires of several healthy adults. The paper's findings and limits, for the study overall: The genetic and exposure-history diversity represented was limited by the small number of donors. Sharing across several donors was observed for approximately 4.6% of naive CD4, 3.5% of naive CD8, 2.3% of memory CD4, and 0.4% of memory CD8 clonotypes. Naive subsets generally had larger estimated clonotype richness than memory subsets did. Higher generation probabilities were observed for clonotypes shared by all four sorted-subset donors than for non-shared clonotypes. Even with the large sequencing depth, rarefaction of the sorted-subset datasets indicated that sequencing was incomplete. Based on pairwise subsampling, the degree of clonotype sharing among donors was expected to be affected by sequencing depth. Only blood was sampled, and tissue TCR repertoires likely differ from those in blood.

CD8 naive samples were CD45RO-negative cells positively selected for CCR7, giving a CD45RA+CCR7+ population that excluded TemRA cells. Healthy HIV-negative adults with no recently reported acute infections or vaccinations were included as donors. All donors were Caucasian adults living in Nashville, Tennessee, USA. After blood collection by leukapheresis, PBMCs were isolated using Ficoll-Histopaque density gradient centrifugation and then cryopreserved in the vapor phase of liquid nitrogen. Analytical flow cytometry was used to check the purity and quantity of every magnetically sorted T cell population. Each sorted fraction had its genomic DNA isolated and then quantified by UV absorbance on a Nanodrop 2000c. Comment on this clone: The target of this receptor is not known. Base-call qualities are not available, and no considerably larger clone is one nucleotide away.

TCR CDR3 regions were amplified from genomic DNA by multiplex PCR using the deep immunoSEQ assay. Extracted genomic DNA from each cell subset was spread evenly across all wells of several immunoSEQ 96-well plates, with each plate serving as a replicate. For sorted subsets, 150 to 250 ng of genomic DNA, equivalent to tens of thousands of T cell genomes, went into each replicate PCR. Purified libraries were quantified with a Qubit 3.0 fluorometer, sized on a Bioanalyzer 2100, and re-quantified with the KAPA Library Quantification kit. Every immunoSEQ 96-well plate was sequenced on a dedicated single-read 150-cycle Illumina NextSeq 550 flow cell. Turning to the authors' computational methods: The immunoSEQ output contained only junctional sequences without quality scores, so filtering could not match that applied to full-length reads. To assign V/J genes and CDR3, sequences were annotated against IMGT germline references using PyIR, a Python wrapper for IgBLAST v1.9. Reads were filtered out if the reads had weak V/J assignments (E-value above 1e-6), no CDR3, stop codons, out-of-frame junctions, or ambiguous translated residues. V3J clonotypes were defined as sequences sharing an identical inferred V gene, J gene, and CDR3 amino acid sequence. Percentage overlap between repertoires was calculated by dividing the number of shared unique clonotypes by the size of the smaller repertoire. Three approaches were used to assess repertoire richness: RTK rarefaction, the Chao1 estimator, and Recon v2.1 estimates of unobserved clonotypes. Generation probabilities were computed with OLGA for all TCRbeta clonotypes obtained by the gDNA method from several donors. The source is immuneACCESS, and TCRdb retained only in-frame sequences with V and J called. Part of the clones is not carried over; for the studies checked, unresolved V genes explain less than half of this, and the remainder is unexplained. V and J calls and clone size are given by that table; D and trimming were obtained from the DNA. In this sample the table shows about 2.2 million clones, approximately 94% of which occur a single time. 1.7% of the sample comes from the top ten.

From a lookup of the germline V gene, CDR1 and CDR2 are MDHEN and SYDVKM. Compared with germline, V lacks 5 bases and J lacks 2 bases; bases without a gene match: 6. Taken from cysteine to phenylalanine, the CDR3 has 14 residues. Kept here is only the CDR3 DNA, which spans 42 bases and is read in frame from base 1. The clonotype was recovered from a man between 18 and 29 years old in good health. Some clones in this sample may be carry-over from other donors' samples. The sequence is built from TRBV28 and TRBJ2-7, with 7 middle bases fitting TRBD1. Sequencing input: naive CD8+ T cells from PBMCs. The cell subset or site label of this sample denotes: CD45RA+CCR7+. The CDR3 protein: CASSRTGWPYEQYF. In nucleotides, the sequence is TGTGCCAGCAGTCGGACAGGTTGGCCCTACGAGCAGTACTTC.